This TCR beta chain is from a study of blood T cell repertoires in COVID-19. Study information: Sites in the United States, Italy and Spain provided acute and convalescent COVID-19 samples.

Sequencing used immunoSEQ multiplex PCR; TCRdb keeps in-frame clones, though not all of them. The sample includes approximately 270,000 clones, 80% to 90% of them seen just once. Trimming cost V 2 bases and J 1 base; bases outside gene matches: 8. CDR1 is LGHDT and CDR2 is YNNKEL in the germline V gene (reference sequence). The CDR3 extends over 17 amino acids. The cohort comprised adults aged roughly 18 to 95 years residing in around 25 US areas. The V and J genes are TRBV3-1 (or the pseudogene TRBV3-2) and TRBJ2-4, with TRBD1 matching 7 bases. The TCR sequence derives from a woman in her thirties who had recovered from COVID-19. The sequenced sample consisted of PBMCs or T cells enriched from blood (not recorded which). The CDR3 region is CASSQRTGDSAKNIQYF. The CDR3 bases are TGTGCCAGCAGCCAACGCACAGGGGATTCCGCCAAAAACATTCAGTACTTC.